This TCR beta chain was documented in a study of T cells in narcolepsy. Study-level information: Enrolled donors included narcolepsy type 1 or type 2 patients and healthy controls. Study-wide findings and caveats: Healthy controls reportedly lacked the autoreactive clonotypes serially found in patients' blood. Autoreactive HCRT-specific and TRIB2-specific clonotypes were marked in same-patient CSF-versus-blood CD4+ comparisons.

V was shortened by 6 bases and J by 1 base, with 6 bases between the two germline ends. The CDR3 runs 11 residues. Germline V gene lookup returns CDR1 DFQATT and CDR2 SNEGSKA (reference sequence). Clones were read by immunoSEQ multiplex PCR, and TCRdb kept only the in-frame ones, dropping some. The sample includes 20,000 to 30,000 clones, about 80% seen only once; the top ten take under 1.2%. For this clone: As yet, its antigen is unknown.

The genes are TRBV20-1 and TRBJ2-5, with D uncertain. The receptor's source is a human donor in good health. The sequenced sample was memory (CD45RA-) CD4+ T cells from blood. The CDR3 DNA reads TGCAGTGCCCCTAGCCAAGAGACCCAGTACTTC. Protein: CSAPSQETQYF.